This T cell receptor (beta chain) was retrieved from a study of blood T cell repertoires in COVID-19. The CDR3 has 13 amino acids. V lost 1 base and J lost 6, with 7 bases in between. CDR1 is SEHNR, CDR2 FQNEAQ, per germline (reference sequence). Assay: immunoSEQ multiplex PCR; the TCRdb copy retains only in-frame clones and omits some. This repertoire shows about 180,000 clones, roughly 82% found once; its top ten account for more than 7.5%. Recruits, aged roughly 18 to 90 years, lived in 24 US areas. The sample taken for sequencing was PBMCs or T cells enriched from blood (not recorded which). The chain uses TRBV7-9 and TRBJ2-1; D is unresolved. The clonotype comes from a woman between 25 and 40 years old who had recovered from COVID-19. Written as DNA, the CDR3 is TGTGCCAGCAGCTTAGGCTCTATCAATGAGCAGTTCTTC. Its translation: CASSLGSINEQFF.